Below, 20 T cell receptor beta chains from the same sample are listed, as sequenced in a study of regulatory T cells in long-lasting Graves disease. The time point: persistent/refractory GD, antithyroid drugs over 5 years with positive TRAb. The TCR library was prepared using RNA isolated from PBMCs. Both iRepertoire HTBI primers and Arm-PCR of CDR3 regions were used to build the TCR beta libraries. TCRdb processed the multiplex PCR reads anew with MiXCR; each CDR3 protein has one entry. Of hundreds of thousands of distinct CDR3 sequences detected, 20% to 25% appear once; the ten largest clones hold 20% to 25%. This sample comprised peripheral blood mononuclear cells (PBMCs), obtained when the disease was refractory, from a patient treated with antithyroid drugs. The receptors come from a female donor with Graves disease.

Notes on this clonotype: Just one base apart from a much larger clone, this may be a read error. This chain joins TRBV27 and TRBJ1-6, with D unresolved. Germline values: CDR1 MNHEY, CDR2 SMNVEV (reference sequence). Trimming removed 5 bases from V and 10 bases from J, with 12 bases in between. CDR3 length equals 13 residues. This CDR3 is CASSLTPESPLHF. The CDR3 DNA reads TGTGCCAGCAGTCTTACTCCAGAGTCACCCCTCCACTTT.

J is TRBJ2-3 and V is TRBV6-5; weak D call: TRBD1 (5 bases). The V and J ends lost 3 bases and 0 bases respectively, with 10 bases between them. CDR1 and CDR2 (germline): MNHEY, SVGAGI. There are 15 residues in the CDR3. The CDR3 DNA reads TGTGCCAGCAGTTATCAGGGATTTAGCACAGATACGCAGTATTTT. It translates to CASSYQGFSTDTQYF.

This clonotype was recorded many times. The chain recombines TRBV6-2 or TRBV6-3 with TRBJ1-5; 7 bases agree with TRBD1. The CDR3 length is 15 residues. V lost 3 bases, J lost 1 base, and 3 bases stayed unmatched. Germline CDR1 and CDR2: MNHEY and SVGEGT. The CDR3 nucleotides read TGTGCCAGCAGTTATACAGGGGTGAGCAATCAGCCCCAGCATTTT. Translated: CASSYTGVSNQPQHF.

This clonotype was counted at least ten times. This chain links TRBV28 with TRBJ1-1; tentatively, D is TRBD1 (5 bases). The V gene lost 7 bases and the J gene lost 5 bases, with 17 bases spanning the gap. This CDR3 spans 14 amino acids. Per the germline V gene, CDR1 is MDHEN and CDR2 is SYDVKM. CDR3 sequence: CASNLGGRGTEAFF. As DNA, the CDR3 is TGTGCCAGCAATCTGGGGGGGAGAGGAACTGAAGCTTTCTTT.

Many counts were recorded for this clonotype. The CDR3 is CASSGDRDGETQYF. CDR3 bases: TGTGCCAGCAGCGGGGACAGGGACGGAGAGACCCAGTACTTC. The chain recombines TRBV7-9 with TRBJ2-5, with TRBD1 matching 9 bases. The CDR3 extends over 14 amino acids. J gave up 4 bases and V 5 bases, and 5 bases lay outside the gene matches. Per the germline V gene, CDR1 is SEHNR and CDR2 is FQNEAQ (reference sequence).

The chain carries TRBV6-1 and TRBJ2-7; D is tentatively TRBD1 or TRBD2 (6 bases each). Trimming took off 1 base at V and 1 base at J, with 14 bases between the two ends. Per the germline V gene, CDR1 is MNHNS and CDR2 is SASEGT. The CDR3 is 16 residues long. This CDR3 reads CASSEGAGHPSYEQYF. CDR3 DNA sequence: TGTGCCAGCAGTGAAGGGGCGGGACACCCATCCTACGAGCAGTACTTC.

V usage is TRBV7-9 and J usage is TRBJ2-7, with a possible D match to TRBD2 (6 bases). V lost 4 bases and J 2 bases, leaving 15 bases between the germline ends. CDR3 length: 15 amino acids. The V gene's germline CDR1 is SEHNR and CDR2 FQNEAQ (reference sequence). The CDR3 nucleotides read TGTGCCAGCAGCTCCGGACAAGGCGGGACCTACGAGCAGTACTTC. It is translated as CASSSGQGGTYEQYF.

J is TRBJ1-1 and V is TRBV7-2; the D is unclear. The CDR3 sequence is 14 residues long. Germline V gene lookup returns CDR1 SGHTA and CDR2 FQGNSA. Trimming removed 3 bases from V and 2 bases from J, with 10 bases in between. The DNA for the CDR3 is TGTGCCAGCAGCTTTGCAAGCATTAACACTGAAGCTTTCTTT. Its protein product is CASSFASINTEAFF. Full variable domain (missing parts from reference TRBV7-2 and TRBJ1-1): GAGVSQSPSNKVTEKGKDVELRCDPISGHTALYWYRQSLGQGLEFLIYFQGNSAPDKSGLPSDRFSAERTGGSVSTLTIQRTQQEDSAVYLCASSFASINTEAFFGQGTRLTVV.

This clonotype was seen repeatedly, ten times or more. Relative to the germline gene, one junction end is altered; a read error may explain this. CDR3 nucleotides: TGCGCCAGCAGCCATTATTGGCAGGGGAGTGGCTCTGGGGCCAACGTCCTGACTTTC. Encoded protein: CASSHYWQGSGSGANVLTF. V usage is TRBV7-2 and J usage is TRBJ2-6; weak D call: TRBD1 (6 bases). The CDR3 has 19 amino acids. Germline values: CDR1 SGHTA, CDR2 FQGNSA.

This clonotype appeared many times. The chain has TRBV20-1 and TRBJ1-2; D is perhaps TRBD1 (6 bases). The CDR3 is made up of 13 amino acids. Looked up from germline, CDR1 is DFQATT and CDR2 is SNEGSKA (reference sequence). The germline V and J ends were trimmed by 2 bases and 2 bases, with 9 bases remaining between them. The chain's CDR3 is CSARPTGNYGYTF. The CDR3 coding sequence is TGCAGTGCTAGACCGACAGGAAACTATGGCTACACCTTC.

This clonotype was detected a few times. In DNA form, the CDR3 reads TGTGCCAGCAGTTTCGCGGACAGGGGCGGAAAACTGTTTTTT. It codes for CASSFADRGGKLFF. The V call is TRBV28, the J call TRBJ1-4; 9 nucleotides agree with TRBD1. Germline loops: CDR1 MDHEN, CDR2 SYDVKM. The CDR3 is 14 amino acids. The V and J ends lost 3 bases and 10 bases, in that order; junction bases with no gene match: 6.

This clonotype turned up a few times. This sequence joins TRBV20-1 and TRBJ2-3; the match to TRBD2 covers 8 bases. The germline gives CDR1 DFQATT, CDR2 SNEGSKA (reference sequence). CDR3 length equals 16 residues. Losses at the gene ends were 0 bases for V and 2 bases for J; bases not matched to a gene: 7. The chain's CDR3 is CSARDWLAGNTDTQYF. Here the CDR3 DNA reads TGCAGTGCTAGAGATTGGCTAGCGGGCAACACAGATACGCAGTATTTT.

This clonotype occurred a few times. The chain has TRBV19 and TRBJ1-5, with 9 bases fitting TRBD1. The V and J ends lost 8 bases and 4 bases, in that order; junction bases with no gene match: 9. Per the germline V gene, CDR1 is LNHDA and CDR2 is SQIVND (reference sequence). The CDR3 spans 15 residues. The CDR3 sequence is CASRPGTGSNQPQHF. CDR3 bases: TGTGCCAGTCGCCCGGGGACAGGGTCTAATCAGCCCCAGCATTTT.

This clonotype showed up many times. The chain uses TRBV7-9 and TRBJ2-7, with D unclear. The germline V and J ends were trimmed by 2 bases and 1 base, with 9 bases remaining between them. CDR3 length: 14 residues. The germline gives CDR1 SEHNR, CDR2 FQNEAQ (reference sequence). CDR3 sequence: CASSLSPISYEQYF. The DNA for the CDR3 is TGTGCCAGCAGCTTATCCCCAATATCCTACGAGCAGTACTTC.

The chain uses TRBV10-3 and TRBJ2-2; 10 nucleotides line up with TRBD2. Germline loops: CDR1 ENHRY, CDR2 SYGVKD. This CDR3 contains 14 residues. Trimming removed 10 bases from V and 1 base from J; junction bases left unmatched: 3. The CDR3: CATRTSGNTGELFF. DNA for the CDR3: TGTGCCACACGGACTAGCGGGAACACCGGGGAGCTGTTTTTT.

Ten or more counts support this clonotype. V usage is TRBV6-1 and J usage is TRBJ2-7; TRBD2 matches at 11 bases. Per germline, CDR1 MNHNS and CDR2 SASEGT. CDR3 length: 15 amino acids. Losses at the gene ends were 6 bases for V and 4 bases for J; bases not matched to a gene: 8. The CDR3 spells CASSPRVAGGYEQYF. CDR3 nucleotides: TGTGCCAGCAGCCCGCGAGTAGCGGGAGGGTACGAGCAGTACTTC.

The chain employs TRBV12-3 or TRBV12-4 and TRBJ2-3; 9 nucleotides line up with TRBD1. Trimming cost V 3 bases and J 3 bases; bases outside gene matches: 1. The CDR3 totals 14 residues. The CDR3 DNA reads TGTGCCAGCAGTTTTGGGACAGGGACAGATACGCAGTATTTT. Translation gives CASSFGTGTDTQYF.

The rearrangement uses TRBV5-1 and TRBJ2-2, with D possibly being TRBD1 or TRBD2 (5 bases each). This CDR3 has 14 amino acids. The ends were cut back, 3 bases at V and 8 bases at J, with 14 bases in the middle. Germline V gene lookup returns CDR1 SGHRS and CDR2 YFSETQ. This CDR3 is CASSWDGSPGELFF. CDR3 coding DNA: TGCGCCAGCAGCTGGGACGGATCCCCGGGGGAGCTGTTTTTT. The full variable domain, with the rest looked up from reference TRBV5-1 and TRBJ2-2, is KAGVTQTPRYLIKTRGQQVTLSCSPISGHRSVSWYQQTPGQGLQFLFEYFSETQRNKGNFPGRFSGRQFSNSRSEMNVSTLELGDSALYLCASSWDGSPGELFFGEGSRLTVL.

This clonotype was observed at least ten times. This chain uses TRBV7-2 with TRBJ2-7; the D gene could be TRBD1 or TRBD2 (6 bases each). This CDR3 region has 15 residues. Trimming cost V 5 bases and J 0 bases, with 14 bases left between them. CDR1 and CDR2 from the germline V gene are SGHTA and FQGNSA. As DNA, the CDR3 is TGTGCCAGCAGCGCGGGACAAGTGATCTCCTACGAGCAGTACTTC. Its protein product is CASSAGQVISYEQYF.

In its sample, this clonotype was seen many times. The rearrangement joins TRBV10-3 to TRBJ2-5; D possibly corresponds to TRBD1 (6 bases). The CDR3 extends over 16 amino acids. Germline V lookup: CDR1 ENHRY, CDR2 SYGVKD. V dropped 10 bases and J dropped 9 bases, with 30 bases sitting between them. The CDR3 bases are TGTGCCACCCGACCAACCGGGACCCAGGGGAAGGGGGCCCAGTACTTC. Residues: CATRPTGTQGKGAQYF.